This T cell receptor beta chain was sequenced for a study of beta chain features in type 1 diabetes. Regarding the study as a whole: Among all four CD4+ subsets, Type 1 diabetes patients had TCRB CDR3s that were moderately but significantly shorter.

V was pared by 0 bases and J by 7 bases, with 9 bases of the junction left unmatched. This CDR3 region has 15 residues. Germline CDR1 SGDLS, CDR2 YYNGEE. To note about this clone: Its target is not known.

CD45RO/CCR7/CD25/CD127/CD95/CD27 separated CD4+ naive, central memory, regulatory and stem cell-like memory cells by sorting. The isolated RNA, all of it, was reverse transcribed, so expressed TCRB transcripts were what got sequenced. Samples of naive, central memory and regulatory T cells yielded a mean of around 3.5 million reads. The data were produced by immunoSEQ multiplex PCR, yet TCRdb's version contains in-frame clones alone and is incomplete. The sample shows 640,000 or so clones, about an eighth of them seen only once. The TCR sequence derives from a man aged 18 to 35 with type 1 diabetes. The genes are TRBV9 and TRBJ1-2; 7 bases fit TRBD1. Sequencing was performed on naive CD4+ T cells from blood. In nucleotides, the CDR3 is TGTGCCAGCAGCGTAGAGGAGGGGGCTAGGAGTGGCTACACCTTC. This codes for CASSVEEGARSGYTF.